A single sample gave rise to the 26 T cell receptor beta chains below, sequenced in a study of CD8 T cells in Susac syndrome. Reverse transcription of roughly 0.5 to 1 ug RNA was performed with random hexamers. Using its own MiXCR run on the immunoSEQ multiplex PCR reads, TCRdb lists one record per CDR3 protein. This table has under 200,000 distinct CDR3 sequences, 95% appearing once. Source material: CD4+ T cells from PBMCs. These receptors were taken from a human donor in good health.

V is TRBV6-6 and J is TRBJ2-7, with D unclear. The CDR3 loop spans 10 amino acids. The V gene's germline CDR1 is MNHNY and CDR2 SVGAGI (reference sequence). The germline V and J ends were trimmed by 2 bases and 7 bases, with 3 bases remaining between them. The CDR3 sequence is CASSYREQYF. CDR3 sequence (DNA): TGTGCCAGCAGTTACAGGGAGCAGTACTTC.

The chain links TRBV10-3 to TRBJ2-7; possible D gene TRBD1, 7 bases. CDR3 length: 15 residues. The germline V and J ends were trimmed by 3 bases and 1 base, with 13 bases remaining between them. The germline gives CDR1 ENHRY, CDR2 SYGVKD. The CDR3 region is CAISDQGDSSYEQYV. The CDR3 DNA is TGTGCCATCAGTGATCAGGGGGACTCGTCCTACGAGCAGTACGTC.

The V gene is TRBV18, the J gene TRBJ2-1; D tentatively reads TRBD1 or TRBD2 (6 bases each). The germline gives CDR1 KGHSH, CDR2 LQKENI. V was clipped by 3 bases and J by 9 bases, with 21 bases between them. This CDR3 region has 16 residues. CDR3 nucleotides: TGTGCCAGCTCACCCACCGTTCGGGGGCAGGGGAGTGAGCAGTTCTTC. The encoded protein is CASSPTVRGQGSEQFF.

The chain couples TRBV7-2 to TRBJ2-7; TRBD2 is a possible D gene (6 bases). V was clipped by 5 bases and J by 6 bases, with 20 bases between them. In germline, CDR1 is SGHTA, CDR2 FQGNSA. This CDR3 region has 15 residues. CDR3 sequence reads: CASSIPSDYSPEQYF. Written as DNA, the CDR3 is TGTGCCAGCAGCATTCCCTCGGACTATTCTCCCGAGCAGTACTTC. The complete variable domain, with remaining parts taken from reference TRBV7-2 and TRBJ2-7, reads GAGVSQSPSNKVTEKGKDVELRCDPISGHTALYWYRQSLGQGLEFLIYFQGNSAPDKSGLPSDRFSAERTGGSVSTLTIQRTQQEDSAVYLCASSIPSDYSPEQYFGPGTRLTVT.

This clonotype came up once. The gene calls are TRBV28 and TRBJ2-7; maybe TRBD1 (5 bases). V was cut by 7 bases and J by 5 bases, with 21 bases left in between. Germline V gene lookup returns CDR1 MDHEN and CDR2 SYDVKM. This CDR3 has 15 residues. This chain's CDR3 is CASTSSGPRGHEQYV. The CDR3 nucleotides read TGTGCCAGCACTTCCTCAGGGCCCCGAGGCCACGAGCAGTACGTC.

The rearrangement uses TRBV28 and TRBJ2-7; D gene unclear. Germline assignment: CDR1 MDHEN and CDR2 SYDVKM. The CDR3 is 12 amino acids. Trimming pared 6 bases from V and 13 bases from J, leaving 19 bases between. CDR3 region: CASRLGLGRTYF. CDR3 in DNA: TGTGCCAGCAGATTAGGGCTGGGAAGGACCTACTTC.

The rearrangement uses TRBV24-1 and TRBJ2-7; D possibly corresponds to TRBD1 (5 bases). V shed 1 base and J shed 7 bases, with 19 bases lying between them. From germline, CDR1 is KGHDR and CDR2 SFDVKD. This CDR3 comprises 16 residues. This CDR3 is CATSDFKRGVTAEQYV. The DNA of the CDR3 is TGTGCCACCAGTGATTTTAAGAGAGGCGTGACAGCGGAGCAGTACGTC.

The chain combines TRBV5-1 with TRBJ2-3, with D perhaps TRBD1 or TRBD2 (6 bases each). Germline V gene sequence: CDR1 SGHRS, CDR2 YFSETQ. Trimming removed 0 bases at V and 4 bases at J, with 12 bases between. The CDR3 sequence is 15 residues long. Written as DNA, the CDR3 is TGCGCCAGCAGCTTGGCGGCAGGGGAGGCAGATACGCAGTATTTT. It codes for CASSLAAGEADTQYF.

This clonotype was recorded once. The genes are TRBV28 and TRBJ1-2; the match to TRBD1 covers 8 bases. This CDR3 has 14 amino acids. The V and J ends lost 1 base and 5 bases, in that order; junction bases with no gene match: 3. Per the germline V gene, CDR1 is MDHEN and CDR2 is SYDVKM. The CDR3 protein is CASSLSGGAYGYTF. The CDR3 coding sequence is TGTGCCAGCAGTTTATCAGGGGGCGCATATGGCTACACCTTC.

This clonotype appeared once. The J gene is TRBJ2-2, the V gene TRBV24-1; 9 bases align to TRBD2. Losses at the gene ends were 5 bases for V and 3 bases for J; bases not matched to a gene: 9. The CDR3 loop spans 17 amino acids. CDR1 and CDR2 (germline): KGHDR, SFDVKD. The CDR3 DNA sequence: TGTGCCACCAGTGGTTGGGGACTAGCCCGAGACACCGGGGAGCTGTTTTTT. Translated: CATSGWGLARDTGELFF.

The chain carries TRBV18 and TRBJ1-2; D might be TRBD1 (5 bases). The CDR3 is 14 residues long. Germline CDR1 KGHSH, CDR2 LQKENI. V lost 3 bases and J 5 bases, leaving 13 bases between the germline ends. The CDR3, as DNA: TGTGCCAGCTCACCCACCGGGGCTGAATATGGCTACACCTTC. Protein: CASSPTGAEYGYTF.

The V and J genes are TRBV12-3 or TRBV12-4 and TRBJ1-1, with 8 bases matching TRBD1. Trimming removed 5 bases from V and 5 bases from J; junction bases left unmatched: 4. This CDR3 has 13 amino acids. The CDR3 DNA reads TGTGCCAGCAGTGGACAGGGAGGGACTGAAGCTTTCTTT. Encoded protein: CASSGQGGTEAFF.

The V gene is TRBV7-9, the J gene TRBJ2-5, with D hard to call. This CDR3 is 14 amino acids long. Trimming shortened V by 2 bases and J by 5 bases, and 12 bases separated the two germline ends. The germline CDR1 and CDR2 sequences are SEHNR and FQNEAQ (reference sequence). The CDR3 coding sequence is TGTGCCAGCAGCTTACTGAGCCTAGAGGAGACCCAGTACTTC. Translated: CASSLLSLEETQYF.

This chain connects TRBV3-1 to TRBJ2-2; 7 bases are a match to TRBD1. V dropped 3 bases and J dropped 5; count of bases not matched to a gene: 3. Per the germline V gene, CDR1 is LGHDT and CDR2 is YNNKEL (reference sequence). The CDR3 has 14 residues. CDR3 protein: CASSQNRGTGELFF. The CDR3 bases are TGTGCCAGCAGCCAGAACAGGGGTACCGGGGAGCTGTTTTTT.

This clonotype was recorded only once. The chain's CDR3 is CASSQGGGQRSYNEQFF. CDR3 nucleotides: TGTGCCAGCAGCCAAGGCGGTGGACAGCGGAGCTACAATGAGCAGTTCTTC. The rearrangement joins TRBV3-1 to TRBJ2-1; weak D call: TRBD1 (6 bases). This CDR3 spans 17 amino acids. V lost 1 base and J lost 3, with 16 bases in between. Germline loops: CDR1 LGHDT, CDR2 YNNKEL (reference sequence).

The chain recombines TRBV29-1 with TRBJ1-2; 11 positions agree with TRBD1. Germline values: CDR1 SQVTM, CDR2 ANQGSEA. Trimming took 4 bases from V and 4 from J; bases not matched to a gene: 2. The CDR3 is 13 amino acids. CDR3 sequence reads: CSVGGTGGYGYTF. As DNA, the CDR3 is TGCAGCGTTGGAGGGACAGGGGGCTATGGCTACACCTTC.

The chain uses TRBV20-1 and TRBJ2-2, with 10 bases fitting TRBD2. This CDR3 has 13 residues. The V gene end was trimmed by 4 bases and the J gene end by 5 bases; junction bases not matched to a gene: 1. The germline gives CDR1 DFQATT, CDR2 SNEGSKA (reference sequence). The CDR3 here is CSAKTSGTGELFF. CDR3 DNA: TGCAGTGCTAAGACTAGCGGGACCGGGGAGCTGTTTTTT.

V gene TRBV27 combines with J gene TRBJ2-5, with unresolved D. Per germline, CDR1 MNHEY and CDR2 SMNVEV (reference sequence). V was trimmed by 6 bases and J by 2 bases, leaving 7 bases between them. This CDR3 comprises 12 residues. The CDR3 DNA reads TGTGCCAGCAGGCGAACTCAAGAGACCCAGTACTTC. Encoded protein: CASRRTQETQYF.

The chain joins TRBV20-1 to TRBJ2-3; D is possibly TRBD2 (6 bases). V lost 5 bases and J 4 bases, leaving 10 bases between the germline ends. Germline lookup yields CDR1 DFQATT and CDR2 SNEGSKA (reference sequence). This CDR3 comprises 12 residues. The CDR3 reads CSAPTGADTQYF. Written as DNA, the CDR3 is TGCAGTGCTCCGACGGGAGCAGATACGCAGTATTTT.

CDR3 sequence reads: CASTGTSGRSEQFF. The CDR3 DNA reads as TGTGCCAGCACTGGGACTAGCGGGAGATCCGAGCAGTTCTTC. This rearrangement joins TRBV27 to TRBJ2-1, with 14 bases that match TRBD2. Germline V gene lookup returns CDR1 MNHEY and CDR2 SMNVEV (reference sequence). V lost 7 bases to trimming and J lost 10 bases; unmatched junction nucleotides: 6. CDR3 length equals 14 residues.

As DNA, the CDR3 is TGTGCCAGCAGCGTAGACAGGGACCCAGGGTACGGTACGCAGTATTTT. As protein: CASSVDRDPGYGTQYF. The chain recombines TRBV9 with TRBJ2-3; perhaps TRBD1 as D (6 bases). V was cut by 0 bases and J by 8 bases, with 19 bases left in between. Germline-derived CDR1 and CDR2 are SGDLS and YYNGEE. This CDR3 region has 16 residues.

This chain joins TRBV30 and TRBJ2-5; D is ambiguous. The germline V gene encodes CDR1 GTSNPN and CDR2 SVGIG (reference sequence). This CDR3 spans 12 amino acids. Deletions cut 2 bases from V and 2 bases from J, with 6 bases between. The CDR3 region has the DNA TGTGCCTGGAGTTTGGAGCAAGAGACCCAGTACTTC. Translated, it gives CAWSLEQETQYF.

The rearrangement links TRBV29-1 to TRBJ1-2; 8 nucleotides line up with TRBD1. V lost 4 bases to trimming and J lost 0 bases; unmatched junction nucleotides: 7. The CDR3 spans 15 residues. Germline loops: CDR1 SQVTM, CDR2 ANQGSEA. CDR3 in amino acids: CSVATQGAANYGYTF. The CDR3 coding sequence is TGCAGCGTTGCAACCCAGGGGGCCGCTAACTATGGCTACACCTTC.

This chain uses TRBV20-1 with TRBJ2-1; D gene uncertain. Germline V CDR1 and CDR2: DFQATT, SNEGSKA (reference sequence). V was cut by 0 bases and J by 7 bases, with 7 bases left in between. This CDR3 is built from 12 residues. Here the CDR3 reads CSARDRRNEQFF. In DNA, the CDR3 is TGCAGTGCTAGAGATCGTAGGAATGAGCAGTTCTTC.

This chain's CDR3 is CSAGRVQETQYF. Here the CDR3 DNA reads TGCAGTGCTGGCAGGGTCCAAGAGACCCAGTACTTC. V gene TRBV20-1 combines with J gene TRBJ2-5; possible D gene TRBD1, 5 bases. CDR1 and CDR2 from the germline V gene are DFQATT and SNEGSKA (reference sequence). CDR3 size: 12 residues. The ends were cut back, 5 bases at V and 1 base at J, with 8 bases in the middle.

The V gene is TRBV20-1, the J gene TRBJ2-5, with D possibly being TRBD2 (6 bases). The CDR3 consists of 14 residues. CDR1 and CDR2 (germline): DFQATT, SNEGSKA (reference sequence). The V gene lost 3 bases and the J gene lost 2 bases, with 13 bases spanning the gap. The CDR3 region is CSAREGQVQETQYF. The CDR3 DNA reads as TGCAGTGCTAGGGAGGGTCAAGTTCAAGAGACCCAGTACTTC.